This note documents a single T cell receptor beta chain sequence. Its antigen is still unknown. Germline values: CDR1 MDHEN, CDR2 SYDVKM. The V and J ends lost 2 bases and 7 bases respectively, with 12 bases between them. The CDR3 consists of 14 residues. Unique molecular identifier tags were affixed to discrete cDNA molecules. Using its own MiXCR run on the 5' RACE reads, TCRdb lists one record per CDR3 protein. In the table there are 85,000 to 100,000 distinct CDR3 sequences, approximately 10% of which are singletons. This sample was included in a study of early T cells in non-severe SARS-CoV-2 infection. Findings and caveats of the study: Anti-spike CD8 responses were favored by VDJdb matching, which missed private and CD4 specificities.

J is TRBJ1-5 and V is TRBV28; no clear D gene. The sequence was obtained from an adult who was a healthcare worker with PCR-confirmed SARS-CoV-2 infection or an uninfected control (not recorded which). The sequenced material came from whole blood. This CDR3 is CASSLAGVDQPQHF. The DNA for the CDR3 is TGTGCCAGCAGTTTAGCTGGGGTCGACCAGCCCCAGCATTTT.